The 8 T cell receptor beta chains in this list originate from one sample, sequenced in a study of blood T cell repertoires in COVID-19. Using immunoSEQ multiplex PCR, the repertoire was profiled, and TCRdb retains in-frame clones only, with some absent. Among about 150,000 clones listed, roughly 84% were seen once. Material for sequencing was peripheral blood. These receptors all come from a man between 65 and 85 years old with acute or convalescent COVID-19.

In its sample, this clone was seen a few times. This chain connects TRBV28 to TRBJ1-5; D gene unclear. The length of the CDR3 is 15 residues. Germline values: CDR1 MDHEN, CDR2 SYDVKM. V shed 1 base and J shed 1 base, with 8 bases lying between them. The CDR3 region is CASSLSWQSNQPQHF. DNA for the CDR3: TGTGCCAGCAGTTTATCTTGGCAGAGCAATCAGCCCCAGCATTTT.

This chain joins TRBV3-1 (or the pseudogene TRBV3-2) and TRBJ1-3; D gene ambiguous. Germline CDR1 is LGHDT and CDR2 is YNNKEL (reference sequence). The ends were cut back, 0 bases at V and 4 bases at J, with 7 bases in the middle. This CDR3 is built from 14 residues. The CDR3 nucleotides are TGTGCCAGCAGCCAAGATTACAGCGGAAACACCATATATTTT. Protein: CASSQDYSGNTIYF.

V gene TRBV2 combines with J gene TRBJ1-2, with 8 bases fitting TRBD1. CDR3 length: 14 amino acids. After removal of 7 bases from V and 8 bases from J, the junction contained 12 bases not matched to a gene. Germline CDR1 is SNHLY and CDR2 is FYNNEI. CDR3 sequence reads: CASTPRAQGGGYTF. The CDR3 region has the DNA TGTGCCAGCACCCCCCGGGCACAGGGGGGCGGCTACACCTTC.

The chain employs TRBV5-1 and TRBJ1-6; the D gene is possibly TRBD1 (5 bases). Trimming removed 6 bases at V and 7 bases at J, with 11 bases between. Germline CDR1 is SGHRS and CDR2 is YFSETQ. The CDR3 contains 13 residues. The CDR3 here is CASTAGRNSPLHF. CDR3 DNA sequence: TGCGCCAGCACCGCAGGGCGGAATTCACCCCTCCACTTT.

This chain's CDR3 is CASSRQGAYNEQFF. The CDR3 DNA reads as TGTGCCAGCAGCCGACAGGGGGCTTACAATGAGCAGTTCTTC. The V call is TRBV2, the J call TRBJ2-1; TRBD1 agrees at 10 bases. Germline trimming cut 6 bases from V and 4 bases from J; bases unmatched to any gene: 3. Germline lookup yields CDR1 SNHLY and CDR2 FYNNEI. This CDR3 is built from 14 residues.

The chain carries TRBV6-5 and TRBJ1-5; no firm D call. V shed 6 bases and J shed 4 bases, with 10 bases lying between them. In germline, CDR1 is MNHEY, CDR2 SVGAGI. The CDR3 has 13 amino acids. Here the CDR3 DNA reads TGTGCCAGCAGCCGGGGTCCAAATCAGCCCCAGCATTTT. Its protein is CASSRGPNQPQHF.

This chain connects TRBV7-9 to TRBJ2-7; unclear D gene. Per the germline V gene, CDR1 is SEHNR and CDR2 is FQNEAQ (reference sequence). V gave up 2 bases and J gave up 6 bases, with 5 bases separating them. There are 11 residues in the CDR3. This CDR3 is CASSLTREQYF. The CDR3 DNA follows: TGTGCCAGCAGCTTAACTCGCGAGCAGTACTTC.

This clone was seen once. The rearrangement uses TRBV10-3 and TRBJ2-7; 9 nucleotides align to TRBD1. V lost 4 bases to trimming and J lost 3 bases; unmatched junction nucleotides: 4. The CDR3 has 14 residues. CDR1 is ENHRY and CDR2 is SYGVKD in the germline V gene. CDR3 loop: CAISGTGGLYEQYF. CDR3 sequence (DNA): TGTGCCATCAGTGGCACAGGGGGCCTCTACGAGCAGTACTTC.